Shown below are 18 T cell receptor beta chains from a single sample sequenced in a study of blood T cell repertoires in COVID-19. Profiled with immunoSEQ multiplex PCR; TCRdb holds only in-frame clones, not every one. The sample contains more than 90,000 clones, roughly 81% of which appear only once. Input material: peripheral blood. These receptors originate from a man in his forties with acute or convalescent COVID-19.

This sequence joins TRBV5-6 and TRBJ1-2, with a possible D match to TRBD1 (5 bases). CDR1 is SGHDT, CDR2 YYEEEE, per germline. The ends were cut back, 2 bases at V and 8 bases at J, with 10 bases in the middle. This CDR3 has 12 amino acids. The CDR3, as DNA: TGTGCCAGCAGCTTCCCGGGGGTCGGCTACACCTTC. Encoded protein: CASSFPGVGYTF.

The table lists this clone with a few counts. The J gene is TRBJ1-5, the V gene TRBV19; D gene uncertain. V lost 3 bases and J 3 bases, leaving 6 bases between the germline ends. Germline V lookup: CDR1 LNHDA, CDR2 SQIVND (reference sequence). CDR3 length: 13 amino acids. CDR3 residues: CASSIQINQPQHF. CDR3 DNA sequence: TGTGCCAGTAGTATTCAGATCAATCAGCCCCAGCATTTT.

The chain combines TRBV5-1 with TRBJ2-2; TRBD2 matches 8 bases. V trimming: 0 bases; J trimming: 3 bases; junction bases outside the gene matches: 7. The CDR3 runs to 17 residues. Per germline, CDR1 SGHRS and CDR2 YFSETQ. The CDR3 bases are TGCGCCAGCAGCTTGGAACCCGGGAGGGCGGACACCGGGGAGCTGTTTTTT. As protein: CASSLEPGRADTGELFF.

V gene TRBV4-1 combines with J gene TRBJ2-1; 12 nucleotides line up with TRBD2. The trim removed 1 base at V and 5 bases at J, leaving 3 bases unmatched. Germline V gives CDR1 MGHRA, CDR2 YSYEKL. The CDR3 totals 16 residues. CDR3 amino acids: CASSQAGLAGNNEQFF. The CDR3 DNA sequence: TGCGCCAGCAGCCAAGCAGGACTAGCGGGAAACAATGAGCAGTTCTTC.

V usage is TRBV7-9 and J usage is TRBJ2-3; a possible D gene is TRBD2 (6 bases). Trimming cost V 5 bases and J 0 bases, with 12 bases left between them. In germline, CDR1 is SEHNR, CDR2 FQNEAQ (reference sequence). CDR3 length: 15 residues. The CDR3 is CASSPGGTSTDTQYF. DNA of the CDR3: TGTGCCAGCAGCCCCGGAGGGACTAGCACAGATACGCAGTATTTT.

The V call is TRBV7-2, the J call TRBJ2-1; 14 nucleotides line up with TRBD2. Looked up from germline, CDR1 is SGHTA and CDR2 is FQGNSA. V shed 3 bases, J shed 1 base, and the junction held 2 bases outside the gene matches. This CDR3 has 17 amino acids. The DNA for the CDR3 is TGTGCCAGCAGCTTGACTAGCGGGGGGGGTTCCTACAATGAGCAGTTCTTC. Amino acid sequence: CASSLTSGGGSYNEQFF.

This rearrangement joins TRBV6-5 to TRBJ2-1; 9 bases fit TRBD2. The germline V gene has CDR1 MNHEY and CDR2 SVGAGI. V gave up 2 bases and J gave up 2 bases; unmatched junction bases: 4. The CDR3 extends over 16 amino acids. CDR3 sequence: CASSYDSGSPYNEQFF. The CDR3, as DNA: TGTGCCAGCAGTTACGATAGCGGGAGCCCCTACAATGAGCAGTTCTTC.

The chain joins TRBV11-2 to TRBJ2-2; 10 bases agree with TRBD2. Trimming removed 6 bases from V and 7 bases from J; junction bases left unmatched: 11. The germline V gene encodes CDR1 SGHAT and CDR2 FQNNGV. The CDR3 totals 16 residues. The CDR3 spells CASRSLGSGRDGELFF. As DNA, the CDR3 is TGTGCCAGCAGATCCCTGGGCAGCGGGAGGGACGGGGAGCTGTTTTTT.

The gene calls are TRBV6-2 or TRBV6-3 and TRBJ2-2; D is perhaps TRBD2 (6 bases). The CDR3 extends over 17 amino acids. The V and J ends lost 2 bases and 0 bases respectively, with 13 bases between them. CDR1 and CDR2 (germline): MNHEY, SVGEGT. The CDR3 loop is CASSYGPAGPNTGELFF. The CDR3 region has the DNA TGTGCCAGCAGTTACGGCCCTGCGGGGCCGAACACCGGGGAGCTGTTTTTT.

The rearrangement links TRBV4-1 to TRBJ1-4; the D is unclear. The germline CDR1 and CDR2 sequences are MGHRA and YSYEKL. CDR3 length equals 16 residues. V was trimmed by 4 bases and J by 5 bases, leaving 17 bases between them. The CDR3 nucleotides read TGCGCCAGCAGCCGCGGTGCGGCCGCCCAGAATGAAAAACTGTTTTTT. Translating gives CASSRGAAAQNEKLFF.

This clone has only one observation. The chain uses TRBV27 and TRBJ2-1; a possible D gene is TRBD2 (5 bases). Trimming took off 4 bases at V and 9 bases at J, with 19 bases between the two ends. The CDR3 has 15 amino acids. The V gene's germline CDR1 is MNHEY and CDR2 SMNVEV (reference sequence). The CDR3 spells CASSYNSVGRGEQFF. As DNA, the CDR3 is TGTGCCAGCAGTTACAATAGCGTGGGGAGAGGTGAGCAGTTCTTC.

This clone was seen more than once but under ten times. The chain links TRBV25-1 to TRBJ1-6; a possible D gene is TRBD1 (6 bases). V gave up 6 bases and J gave up 10 bases, with 16 bases separating them. Germline assignment: CDR1 MGHDK and CDR2 SYGVNS. This CDR3 region has 14 residues. The CDR3 DNA sequence: TGTGCCAGCAGAAGAACAGGGTTTGAGTCACCCCTCCACTTT. Protein product: CASRRTGFESPLHF.

This rearrangement joins TRBV7-9 to TRBJ2-5; TRBD2 matches at 10 bases. This CDR3 is 17 amino acids long. The V gene end was trimmed by 1 base and the J gene end by 1 base; junction bases not matched to a gene: 6. Per the germline V gene, CDR1 is SEHNR and CDR2 is FQNEAQ (reference sequence). The CDR3 DNA sequence: TGTGCCAGCAGCTTAGGCGGGGTAGCGGGGGGCCAAGAGACCCAGTACTTC. It encodes CASSLGGVAGGQETQYF.

V is TRBV29-1 and J is TRBJ1-5, with 8 bases aligning to TRBD1. The CDR3 has 14 amino acids. J lost 4 bases, V lost 4 bases, and 6 bases had no gene match. Germline loops: CDR1 SQVTM, CDR2 ANQGSEA. The CDR3 region is CSVGDRGPNQPQHF. The CDR3, as DNA: TGCAGCGTTGGAGACAGGGGTCCTAATCAGCCCCAGCATTTT.

The chain uses TRBV7-6 and TRBJ2-7; no reliable D call. Between the trimmed V and J ends, which lost 5 bases and 2 bases, there was a span of 16 bases. CDR1 and CDR2 from the germline V gene are SGHVS and FNYEAQ. This CDR3 has 15 residues. CDR3 sequence reads: CASSMSPQRPYEQYF. Here the CDR3 DNA reads TGTGCCAGCAGCATGTCTCCGCAGCGCCCCTACGAGCAGTACTTC. The full variable domain, its missing parts supplied by reference TRBV7-6 and TRBJ2-7, is GAGVSQSPRYKVTKRGQDVALRCDPISGHVSLYWYRQALGQGPEFLTYFNYEAQQDKSGLPNDRFSAERPEGSISTLTIQRTEQRDSAMYRCASSMSPQRPYEQYFGPGTRLTVT.

The chain couples TRBV28 to TRBJ2-3; 10 bases align to TRBD2. V lost 6 bases to trimming and J lost 0 bases; unmatched junction nucleotides: 12. CDR3 length: 18 amino acids. Germline CDR1 is MDHEN and CDR2 is SYDVKM. CDR3 bases: TGTGCCAGCAGACCGCCGGGACTAGCGCCGGGAAGCACAGATACGCAGTATTTT. It is translated as CASRPPGLAPGSTDTQYF.

V usage is TRBV28 and J usage is TRBJ2-3; 11 bases agree with TRBD2. This CDR3 has 16 residues. The germline V gene encodes CDR1 MDHEN and CDR2 SYDVKM. Unmatched junction bases numbered 7, after V lost 2 bases and J lost 6 bases. The CDR3 spells CASSLGSGRGSDTQYF. The CDR3 DNA is TGTGCCAGCAGTTTAGGTAGCGGGAGGGGAAGTGATACGCAGTATTTT. Full variable domain (outside the CDR3, taken from reference TRBV28 and TRBJ2-3): DVKVTQSSRYLVKRTGEKVFLECVQDMDHENMFWYRQDPGLGLRLIYFSYDVKMKEKGDIPEGYSVSREKKERFSLILESASTNQTSMYLCASSLGSGRGSDTQYFGPGTRLTVL.

The V call is TRBV7-8, the J call TRBJ2-2; the D gene is possibly TRBD2 (7 bases). In germline, CDR1 is SGHVS, CDR2 FQNEAQ. Trimming removed 5 bases from V and 0 bases from J, with 16 bases in between. CDR3 length: 17 amino acids. The CDR3 DNA reads TGTGCCAGCAGCCCGCGAACAGGGAGGGCGAACACCGGGGAGCTGTTTTTT. It is translated as CASSPRTGRANTGELFF.